The TCR beta chain described here comes from a study of CD8+ T cells in alopecia areata. This clone has just one count. What it binds is not known. Germline V gene lookup returns CDR1 SGHRS and CDR2 YFSETQ. V was shortened by 4 bases and J by 4 bases, with 9 bases between the two germline ends. The CDR3 spans 13 residues. RNA extraction was followed by reverse transcription into cDNA, which acted as the sequencing template. Some clones are missing from TCRdb's copy, which holds only in-frame ones; the method was immunoSEQ multiplex PCR. The sample holds approximately 150,000 clones, around two thirds seen once. Study findings and constraints: Compared with normal scalp, lesional scalp had higher clonality and more expanded CD8+ clones.

This receptor was obtained from a human donor in good health. Sequenced input: CD8+ T cells sorted from blood. The V call is TRBV5-1, the J call TRBJ2-1, with D hard to call. The CDR3 sequence: CASSARIYNEQFF. As DNA, the CDR3 is TGCGCCAGCAGCGCCCGGATTTACAATGAGCAGTTCTTC.